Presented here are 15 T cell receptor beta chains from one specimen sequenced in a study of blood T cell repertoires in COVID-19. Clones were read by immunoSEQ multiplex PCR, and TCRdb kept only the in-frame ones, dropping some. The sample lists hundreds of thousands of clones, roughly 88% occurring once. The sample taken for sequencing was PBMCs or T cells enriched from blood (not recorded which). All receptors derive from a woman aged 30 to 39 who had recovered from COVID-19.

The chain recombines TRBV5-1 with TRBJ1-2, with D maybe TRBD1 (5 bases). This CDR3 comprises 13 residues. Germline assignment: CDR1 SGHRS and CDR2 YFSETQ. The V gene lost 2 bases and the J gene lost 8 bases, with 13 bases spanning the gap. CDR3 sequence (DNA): TGCGCCAGCAGCTTAGACAGAGTACTCGGCTACACCTTC. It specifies CASSLDRVLGYTF.

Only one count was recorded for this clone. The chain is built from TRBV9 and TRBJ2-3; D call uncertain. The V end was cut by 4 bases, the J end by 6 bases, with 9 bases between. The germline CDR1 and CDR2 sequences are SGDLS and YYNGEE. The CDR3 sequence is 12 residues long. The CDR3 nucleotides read TGTGCCAGCAGCCCCTCGGAGGATACGCAGTATTTT. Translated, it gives CASSPSEDTQYF.

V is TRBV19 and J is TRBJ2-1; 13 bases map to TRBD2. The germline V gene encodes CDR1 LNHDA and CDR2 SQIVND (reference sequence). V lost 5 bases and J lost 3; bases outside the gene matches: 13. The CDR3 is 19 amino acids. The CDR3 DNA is TGTGCCAGTAGTCCAACGGGACTAGCGGGGAGGCCGGGCTACAATGAGCAGTTCTTC. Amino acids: CASSPTGLAGRPGYNEQFF.

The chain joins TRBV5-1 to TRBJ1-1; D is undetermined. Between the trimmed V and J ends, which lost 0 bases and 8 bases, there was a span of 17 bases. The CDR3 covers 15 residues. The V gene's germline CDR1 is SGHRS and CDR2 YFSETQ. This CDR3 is CASSLVQPTASEAFF. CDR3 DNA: TGCGCCAGCAGCTTGGTACAGCCCACCGCCTCCGAAGCTTTCTTT. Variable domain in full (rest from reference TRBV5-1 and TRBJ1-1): KAGVTQTPRYLIKTRGQQVTLSCSPISGHRSVSWYQQTPGQGLQFLFEYFSETQRNKGNFPGRFSGRQFSNSRSEMNVSTLELGDSALYLCASSLVQPTASEAFFGQGTRLTVV.

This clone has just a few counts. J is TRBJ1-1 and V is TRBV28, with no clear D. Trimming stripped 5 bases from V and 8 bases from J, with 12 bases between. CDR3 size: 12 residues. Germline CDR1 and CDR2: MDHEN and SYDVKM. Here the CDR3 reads CASSPPAGEAFF. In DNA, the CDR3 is TGTGCCAGCAGTCCCCCTGCGGGGGAAGCTTTCTTT. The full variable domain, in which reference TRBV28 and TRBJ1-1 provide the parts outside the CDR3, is DVKVTQSSRYLVKRTGEKVFLECVQDMDHENMFWYRQDPGLGLRLIYFSYDVKMKEKGDIPEGYSVSREKKERFSLILESASTNQTSMYLCASSPPAGEAFFGQGTRLTVV.

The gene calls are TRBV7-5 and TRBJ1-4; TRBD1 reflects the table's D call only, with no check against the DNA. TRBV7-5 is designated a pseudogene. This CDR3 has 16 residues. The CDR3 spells CARSRTGLLTNEKLFF. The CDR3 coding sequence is TGTGCCAGAAGCAGGACAGGGTTGCTGACTAATGAAAAACTGTTTTTT.

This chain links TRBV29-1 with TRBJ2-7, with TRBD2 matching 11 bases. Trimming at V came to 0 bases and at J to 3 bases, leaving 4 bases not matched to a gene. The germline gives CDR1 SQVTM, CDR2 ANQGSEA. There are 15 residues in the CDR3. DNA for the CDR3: TGCAGCGTTGAAGAGCGACTAGCGGGGTTCTACGAGCAGTACTTC. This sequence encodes CSVEERLAGFYEQYF.

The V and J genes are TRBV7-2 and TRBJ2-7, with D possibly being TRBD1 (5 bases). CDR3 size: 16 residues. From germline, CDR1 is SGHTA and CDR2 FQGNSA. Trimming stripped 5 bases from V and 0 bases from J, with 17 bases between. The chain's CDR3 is CASSPDSPRASYEQYF. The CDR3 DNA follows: TGTGCCAGCAGCCCAGACAGCCCGAGAGCCTCCTACGAGCAGTACTTC.

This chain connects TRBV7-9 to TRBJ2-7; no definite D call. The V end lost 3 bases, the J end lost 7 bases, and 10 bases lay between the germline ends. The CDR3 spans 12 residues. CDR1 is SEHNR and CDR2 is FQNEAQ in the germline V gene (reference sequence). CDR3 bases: TGTGCCAGCAGCTTTGTGGGCTGGGAGCAGTACTTC. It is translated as CASSFVGWEQYF.

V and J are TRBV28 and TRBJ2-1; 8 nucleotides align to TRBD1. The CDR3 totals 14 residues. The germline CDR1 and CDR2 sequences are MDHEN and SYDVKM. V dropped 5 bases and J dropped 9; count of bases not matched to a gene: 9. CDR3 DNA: TGTGCCAGCAGTCTAGGCGGGACAGGAAGTGAGCAGTTCTTC. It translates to CASSLGGTGSEQFF.

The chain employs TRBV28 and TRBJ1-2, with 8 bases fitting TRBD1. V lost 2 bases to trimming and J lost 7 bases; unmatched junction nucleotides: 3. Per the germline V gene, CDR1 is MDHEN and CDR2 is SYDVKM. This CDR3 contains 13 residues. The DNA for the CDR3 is TGTGCCAGCAGTTTAACACAGGGGGGTGGCTACACCTTC. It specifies CASSLTQGGGYTF.

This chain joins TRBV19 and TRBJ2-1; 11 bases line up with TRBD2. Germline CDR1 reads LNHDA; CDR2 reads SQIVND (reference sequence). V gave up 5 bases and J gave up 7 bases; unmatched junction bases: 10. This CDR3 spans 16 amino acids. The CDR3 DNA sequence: TGTGCCAGTAGTCCTGGAATAGCGGGAGGGTGGAATGAGCAGTTCTTC. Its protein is CASSPGIAGGWNEQFF.

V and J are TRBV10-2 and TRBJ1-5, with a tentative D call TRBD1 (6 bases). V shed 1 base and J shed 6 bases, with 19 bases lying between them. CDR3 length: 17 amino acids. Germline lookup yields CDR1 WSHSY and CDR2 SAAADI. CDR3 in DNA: TGCGCCAGCAGTGAGTTTCCGACCCGGGGGGCCGGTCAGCCCCAGCATTTT. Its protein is CASSEFPTRGAGQPQHF.

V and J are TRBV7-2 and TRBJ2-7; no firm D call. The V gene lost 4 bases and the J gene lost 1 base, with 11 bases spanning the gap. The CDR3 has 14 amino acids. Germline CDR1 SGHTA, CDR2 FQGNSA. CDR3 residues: CASSSSLTSYEQYF. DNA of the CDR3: TGTGCCAGCAGCTCTTCACTTACGTCCTACGAGCAGTACTTC.

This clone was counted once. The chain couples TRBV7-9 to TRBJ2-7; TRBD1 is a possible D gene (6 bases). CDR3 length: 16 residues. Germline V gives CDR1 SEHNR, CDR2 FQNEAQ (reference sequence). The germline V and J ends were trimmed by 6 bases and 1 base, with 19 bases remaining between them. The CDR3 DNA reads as TGTGCCAGCAGTCATCAGGGCAGGGGTGAATCCTACGAGCAGTACTTC. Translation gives CASSHQGRGESYEQYF.